This paragraph covers one T cell receptor (beta chain) sequence. Its antigen is not known. This entry is derived from a study of blood T cells in healthy people across ages. Study-wide findings and caveats: Across samples, TCR beta diversity tracked strongly with naive T cell percentage.

Trimming shortened V by 4 bases and J by 8 bases, and 17 bases separated the two germline ends. CDR3 size: 14 residues. Germline V gene data show CDR1 as SQVTM and CDR2 as ANQGSEA. Through a sample-barcoded 5' primer and a J-beta primer mix, a second PCR was run for about 6 to 11 cycles. TCRdb re-derived calls from the 5' RACE reads in MiXCR, one entry per CDR3 protein. This table holds about 1.5 million distinct CDR3 sequences, approximately 39% found once. This receptor was taken from a woman aged 18-35 years in good health. This chain joins TRBV29-1 and TRBJ1-4; maybe TRBD1 (5 bases). Sequencing input: blood. CDR3 in amino acids: CSVALGLTKEKLFF. In DNA form, the CDR3 reads TGCAGCGTTGCCTTGGGACTTACCAAGGAAAAACTGTTTTTT.